The next 29 T cell receptor beta chains were all read from a single sample in a study of CD8+CD57+ T cells in acquired aplastic anemia. CDR3 and TCR beta VDJ profiling relied on genomic DNA as the template. MiXCR, applied by TCRdb to the reads, yields one record per CDR3 protein. The repertoire consists of hundreds of thousands of distinct CDR3 sequences, with 40% to 50% occurring once and the leading ten covering 6.5% to 8%. An expansion of CD8+CD57+ cells by flow cytometry had been shown in patients chosen for sequencing. Sequencing used sorted CD4+, CD8+, or CD8+CD57+ T cells (not recorded which) from PBMCs. All receptors derive from a human donor with aplastic anemia.

This chain connects TRBV5-1 to TRBJ1-2; tentative D call: TRBD1 (5 bases). Trimming cost V 3 bases and J 12 bases, with 12 bases left between them. Looked up from germline, CDR1 is SGHRS and CDR2 is YFSETQ. This CDR3 spans 11 amino acids. CDR3: CASSSLGGNTF. CDR3 DNA: TGCGCCAGCAGCTCCCTGGGGGGGAACACCTTC.

As to this clonotype: Germline and junction disagree at one end, which may indicate a read error. This chain connects TRBV6-2 or TRBV6-3 to TRBJ2-7; D might be TRBD1 (5 bases). This CDR3 has 17 residues. The V gene's germline CDR1 is MNHEY and CDR2 SVGEGT. This CDR3 reads CASSYSSGSGPSYERYF. The CDR3 DNA sequence: TGTGCCAGCAGTTACTCATCGGGTTCAGGGCCCTCCTACGAGCGGTACTTC.

This clonotype was seen ten or more times. The chain links TRBV15 to TRBJ2-6, with unresolved D. Germline values: CDR1 LNHNV, CDR2 YYDKDF (reference sequence). Between the trimmed V and J ends, which lost 0 bases and 0 bases, there was a span of 9 bases. This CDR3 comprises 17 residues. DNA of the CDR3: TGTGCCACCAGCAGAGAACCTCGGATCTCTGGGGCCAACGTCCTGACTTTC. Encoded protein: CATSREPRISGANVLTF.

This clonotype occurred a few times. The chain uses TRBV4-3 and TRBJ1-1; D not certain. Trimming took off 1 base at V and 0 bases at J, with 9 bases between the two ends. Per germline, CDR1 LGHNA and CDR2 YSLEER. The length of the CDR3 is 15 residues. CDR3 amino acids: CASSQAAEMNTEAFF. For the CDR3, the DNA is TGCGCCAGCAGCCAAGCTGCAGAGATGAACACTGAAGCTTTCTTT.

V usage is TRBV30 and J usage is TRBJ1-1; D not certain. The CDR3 loop spans 13 amino acids. CDR1 is GTSNPN, CDR2 SVGIG, per germline (reference sequence). V was clipped by 0 bases and J by 4 bases, with 9 bases between them. This CDR3 is CAWSVLEGTEAFF. The CDR3 DNA reads as TGTGCCTGGAGTGTACTTGAGGGCACTGAAGCTTTCTTT.

In this sample, this clonotype turned up many times. The V gene is TRBV27, the J gene TRBJ2-7, with D possibly matching TRBD2 (6 bases). V was clipped by 2 bases and J by 3 bases, with 14 bases between them. The length of the CDR3 is 15 residues. Germline V gene data show CDR1 as MNHEY and CDR2 as SMNVEV (reference sequence). CDR3 region: CASSLVGTGRYEQYF. CDR3 in DNA: TGTGCCAGCAGTTTAGTCGGGACTGGCCGCTACGAGCAGTACTTC.

The V call is TRBV19, the J call TRBJ1-6; D not resolved. The CDR3 contains 11 residues. The V gene's germline CDR1 is LNHDA and CDR2 SQIVND (reference sequence). V was cut by 7 bases and J by 13 bases, with 11 bases left in between. The CDR3 loop is CASNDHGPLHF. CDR3 DNA sequence: TGTGCCAGTAATGATCACGGGCCCCTCCACTTT.

Comments on this clonotype: Mismatch with germline at one junction end may stem from a read error. V gene TRBV25-1 combines with J gene TRBJ2-3; tentatively, D is TRBD2 (6 bases). This CDR3 contains 15 residues. The germline V gene has CDR1 MGHDK and CDR2 SYGVNS. CDR3 loop: CASSEGGPHTDTQYF. CDR3 sequence (DNA): TGTGCCAGTAGCGAGGGAGGACCCCACACAGATACGCAATATTTT.

This clonotype was counted at least ten times. The chain couples TRBV3-1 to TRBJ2-3, with D maybe TRBD1 (6 bases). The germline V and J ends were trimmed by 6 bases and 4 bases, with 11 bases remaining between them. Germline CDR1 LGHDT, CDR2 YNNKEL (reference sequence). The CDR3 consists of 13 residues. The CDR3 DNA reads TGTGCCAGCAGTTGGGGGCGTCCAGATACGCAGTATTTT. Residues: CASSWGRPDTQYF.

As for this clonotype: The conserved phenylalanine or tryptophan is not found at the CDR3 terminus, so this likely reflects a read error. The chain employs TRBV20-1 and TRBJ1-1, with 7 bases identical to TRBD1. Germline V gene lookup returns CDR1 DFQATT and CDR2 SNEGSKA (reference sequence). This CDR3 is built from 14 residues. The CDR3: CSARDTGAIAEAFS. The DNA for the CDR3 is TGCAGTGCAAGAGATACAGGGGCCATAGCTGAAGCTTTCTCT.

This clonotype was counted at least ten times. The V and J genes are TRBV7-9 and TRBJ2-7; a weak D match, TRBD1 (6 bases). The CDR3 length is 14 residues. The V end lost 4 bases, the J end lost 2 bases, and 12 bases lay between the germline ends. From germline, CDR1 is SEHNR and CDR2 FQNEAQ (reference sequence). CDR3 coding DNA: TGTGCCAGCAGCTACCGGGACATGCCCTACGAGCAGTACTTC. It translates to CASSYRDMPYEQYF.

On this clonotype itself: This may arise from a read error, as a much more abundant clone is one base away. The genes are TRBV7-9 and TRBJ1-2; tentative D call: TRBD1 (6 bases). CDR3 size: 13 residues. Germline values: CDR1 SEHNR, CDR2 FQNEAQ (reference sequence). The CDR3 region has the DNA TGTGCCAGCAGGACCGGGACACAGAATGGCTGCACCTTC. Its translation is CASRTGTQNGCTF.

This clonotype was seen a few times. The rearrangement joins TRBV30 to TRBJ1-2, with D hard to call. This CDR3 has 14 amino acids. V was cut by 3 bases and J by 8 bases, with 19 bases left in between. CDR1 and CDR2 (germline): GTSNPN, SVGIG (reference sequence). CDR3 in DNA: TGTGCCTGGAGCGTAATTTGGGAGGAAAGCGGCTACACCTTC. This sequence encodes CAWSVIWEESGYTF.

This clonotype has at least ten counts. Its ends do not fully match the called genes, so a read error is possible. V is TRBV7-9 and J is TRBJ2-1; 9 bases line up with TRBD2. Germline assignment: CDR1 SEHNR and CDR2 FQNEAQ (reference sequence). The CDR3 covers 16 residues. The CDR3 DNA reads TGTACCAGCAGCCGCCTAGCGGGGAGCTCCTACAATGAGCAGTTCTTC. Translation: CTSSRLAGSSYNEQFF.

This clonotype showed up many times. This chain connects TRBV25-1 to TRBJ1-5; D gene ambiguous. The CDR3 contains 14 residues. Germline loops: CDR1 MGHDK, CDR2 SYGVNS. V was pared by 4 bases and J by 9 bases, with 16 bases between. CDR3 sequence reads: CASSGTGVFAPQHF. The CDR3 nucleotides are TGTGCCAGCAGTGGCACGGGAGTTTTCGCGCCCCAGCATTTT.

This clonotype has ten or more counts. CDR3 residues: CASSENRGSFFSTEAFF. The CDR3, as DNA: TGCGCCAGCAGTGAGAACAGGGGTAGTTTTTTCAGCACTGAAGCTTTCTTT. This chain connects TRBV10-1 to TRBJ1-1; 7 nucleotides line up with TRBD1. The V gene's germline CDR1 is WNHNN and CDR2 SYGVQD (reference sequence). This CDR3 contains 17 residues. V lost 2 bases and J lost 4; bases outside the gene matches: 13.

This clonotype has at least ten counts. This sequence joins TRBV2 and TRBJ2-7; D possibly corresponds to TRBD1 (5 bases). Trimming took off 6 bases at V and 7 bases at J, with 10 bases between the two ends. Germline V lookup: CDR1 SNHLY, CDR2 FYNNEI. This CDR3 spans 11 amino acids. CDR3 DNA: TGTGCCAGCAGGGCAGGGTTTGAGCAGTACTTC. It translates to CASRAGFEQYF. The variable domain in full, completed from reference TRBV2 and TRBJ2-7, reads EPEVTQTPSHQVTQMGQEVILRCVPISNHLYFYWYRQILGQKVEFLVSFYNNEISEKSEIFDDQFSVERPDGSNFTLKIRSTKLEDSAMYFCASRAGFEQYFGPGTRLTVT.

The chain is built from TRBV6-6 and TRBJ2-3; D ambiguous. V gave up 0 bases and J gave up 4 bases, with 11 bases separating them. This CDR3 has 15 amino acids. Germline-derived CDR1 and CDR2 are MNHNY and SVGAGI (reference sequence). This CDR3 is CASSYSRSVPDTQYF. The CDR3 DNA reads TGTGCCAGCAGTTACTCGCGGAGTGTACCAGATACGCAGTATTTT.

There are many counts of this clonotype. The chain has TRBV20-1 and TRBJ1-3, with 10 bases lining up with TRBD1. This CDR3 region has 14 residues. V gave up 7 bases and J gave up 7 bases; unmatched junction bases: 10. CDR1 and CDR2 from the germline V gene are DFQATT and SNEGSKA (reference sequence). The CDR3 here is CSVIDRGRSNTIYF. In DNA form, the CDR3 reads TGCAGTGTCATAGACAGGGGGCGTTCGAACACCATATATTTT.

This chain joins TRBV29-1 and TRBJ2-7; possibly TRBD1 for D (6 bases). Deletions cut 6 bases from V and 1 base from J, with 13 bases between. The CDR3 length is 13 residues. Germline CDR1 SQVTM, CDR2 ANQGSEA. CDR3 coding DNA: TGCAGCGTCACGGACAGAGAATCCTACGAGCAGTACTTC. Protein sequence: CSVTDRESYEQYF.

The genes are TRBV2 and TRBJ2-7, with 9 bases aligning to TRBD1. The V segment lost 4 bases and the J segment 2 bases; nucleotides outside the gene matches: 6. The V gene's germline CDR1 is SNHLY and CDR2 FYNNEI. The CDR3 totals 15 residues. The CDR3: CASSGGTGSAYEQYF. CDR3 bases: TGTGCCAGCAGTGGGGGGACAGGGTCGGCCTACGAGCAGTACTTC.

The chain has TRBV10-1 and TRBJ1-2, with 9 bases fitting TRBD1. V dropped 0 bases and J dropped 4; count of bases not matched to a gene: 9. Per the germline V gene, CDR1 is WNHNN and CDR2 is SYGVQD (reference sequence). The CDR3 runs 17 residues. CDR3 nucleotide sequence: TGCGCCAGCAGTGAGTCCCGGACAGGGGACGTGCGCTATGGCTACACCTTC. This codes for CASSESRTGDVRYGYTF.

The chain carries TRBV2 and TRBJ1-2; D not certain. CDR3 length: 13 residues. Germline V gene data show CDR1 as SNHLY and CDR2 as FYNNEI. V lost 2 bases and J 4 bases, leaving 8 bases between the germline ends. CDR3 nucleotide sequence: TGTGCCAGCAGTGAATTGGAAACCTATGGCTACACCTTC. Protein: CASSELETYGYTF.

This clonotype showed up many times. The chain combines TRBV6-1 with TRBJ2-1, with 13 bases aligning to TRBD2. The V segment lost 10 bases and the J segment 0 bases; nucleotides outside the gene matches: 3. CDR3 length: 15 residues. CDR1 is MNHNS, CDR2 SASEGT, per germline. The CDR3 protein is CAIRTSGSSYNEQFF. CDR3 nucleotide sequence: TGTGCCATACGGACTAGCGGGAGCTCCTACAATGAGCAGTTCTTC.

A note on this clonotype: It may be a read error: a sequence one base away is much more abundant. This rearrangement joins TRBV7-2 to TRBJ2-5; 9 bases are shared with TRBD1. The germline CDR1 and CDR2 sequences are SGHTA and FQGNSA. This CDR3 has 17 amino acids. The CDR3 region is CASSPPDRGRQQETQCF. DNA of the CDR3: TGCGCCAGCAGCCCCCCGGACAGGGGAAGACAGCAAGAGACCCAGTGCTTC.

As concerns this clonotype: The germline gene is not matched at one end of the junction; a read error may be the cause. The DNA of the CDR3 is TGCGCCGGCAGCCAAGAAGGTCAGGGGAATAATTCACCCCTCCACTTT. Protein sequence: CAGSQEGQGNNSPLHF. The chain recombines TRBV4-1 with TRBJ1-6; D might be TRBD1 (6 bases). The length of the CDR3 is 16 residues. CDR1 is MGHRA, CDR2 YSYEKL, per germline.

The sample holds a few counts of this clonotype. The chain recombines TRBV19 with TRBJ1-1; the match to TRBD1 covers 9 bases. This CDR3 contains 15 residues. After removal of 4 bases from V and 6 bases from J, the junction contained 9 bases not matched to a gene. CDR1 LNHDA and CDR2 SQIVND come from the germline V gene (reference sequence). DNA for the CDR3: TGTGCCAGTAGTACCGAGGGACAGGGATGGGCTGAAGCTTTCTTT. Residues: CASSTEGQGWAEAFF.

The chain joins TRBV24-1 to TRBJ1-3; D not certain. CDR3 length: 14 amino acids. Trimming stripped 0 bases from V and 8 bases from J, with 10 bases between. Germline V gene sequence: CDR1 KGHDR, CDR2 SFDVKD. The CDR3 bases are TGTGCCACCAGTGATTTGACGTATGGGGACACCATATATTTT. This gives the protein CATSDLTYGDTIYF.

This clonotype was recorded many times. The chain couples TRBV7-9 to TRBJ2-5; D is unclear. The germline V and J ends were trimmed by 0 bases and 3 bases, with 14 bases remaining between them. CDR1 and CDR2 from the germline V gene are SEHNR and FQNEAQ (reference sequence). The CDR3 has 16 residues. CDR3 loop: CASSLAPAGPKETQYF. For the CDR3, the DNA is TGTGCCAGCAGCTTAGCGCCGGCCGGTCCCAAAGAGACCCAGTACTTC.